What follows are 4 T cell receptor beta chains derived from one specimen sequenced in a study of a mutant IDH1 vaccine in newly diagnosed glioma. No cognate antigen is known for these TCRs. Repertoires were generated with immunoSEQ multiplex PCR, while TCRdb's copy carries only in-frame clones and drops some. The sample has 35,000 to 50,000 clones, about 80% seen once; the top ten hold roughly 5%. The sample's time point: week 35, safety follow-up. Vaccine doses each comprised 300 ug of mutant IDH1 20-mer peptide, with topical imiquimod. Sample: PBMCs, taken from a glioma patient whose treatment included an IDH1 peptide vaccine. The receptors derive from a woman in her forties or fifties with glioma.

The chain combines TRBV25-1 with TRBJ1-1; D perhaps matches TRBD1 (6 bases). Germline-derived CDR1 and CDR2 are MGHDK and SYGVNS. Trimming removed 4 bases from V and 6 bases from J, with 21 bases in between. The CDR3 is made up of 16 amino acids. Written as DNA, the CDR3 is TGTGCCAGCAGTGTCAGGGGACCCCTTGGTTTCCCTGAAGCTTTCTTT. It specifies CASSVRGPLGFPEAFF.

This chain joins TRBV29-1 and TRBJ2-7; D perhaps matches TRBD1 (5 bases). Trimming stripped 4 bases from V and 2 bases from J, with 9 bases between. CDR1 and CDR2 from the germline V gene are SQVTM and ANQGSEA. The CDR3 is 12 amino acids. Here the CDR3 DNA reads TGCAGCGTTGCGGACATTCCCTACGAGCAGTACTTC. It is translated as CSVADIPYEQYF.

V gene TRBV9 combines with J gene TRBJ2-2; TRBD2 matches at 14 bases. In germline, CDR1 is SGDLS, CDR2 YYNGEE. Trimming removed 2 bases from V and 5 bases from J; junction bases left unmatched: 2. This CDR3 is 16 amino acids long. CDR3 loop: CASSVGLAGVTGELFF. The CDR3 coding sequence is TGTGCCAGCAGCGTGGGACTAGCGGGGGTGACCGGGGAGCTGTTTTTT.

This clone has just one count. V gene TRBV5-6 combines with J gene TRBJ2-7; D may be TRBD2 (5 bases). The CDR3 is made up of 14 amino acids. CDR1 and CDR2 from the germline V gene are SGHDT and YYEEEE. V was shortened by 7 bases and J by 1 base, with 15 bases between the two germline ends. The CDR3 reads CASFAGPGSYEQYF. The CDR3 region has the DNA TGTGCCAGCTTCGCTGGACCGGGATCCTACGAGCAGTACTTC. The whole variable domain, filled in from reference TRBV5-6 and TRBJ2-7, reads DAGVTQSPTHLIKTRGQQVTLRCSPKSGHDTVSWYQQALGQGPQFIFQYYEEEERQRGNFPDRFSGHQFPNYSSELNVNALLLGDSALYLCASFAGPGSYEQYFGPGTRLTVT.